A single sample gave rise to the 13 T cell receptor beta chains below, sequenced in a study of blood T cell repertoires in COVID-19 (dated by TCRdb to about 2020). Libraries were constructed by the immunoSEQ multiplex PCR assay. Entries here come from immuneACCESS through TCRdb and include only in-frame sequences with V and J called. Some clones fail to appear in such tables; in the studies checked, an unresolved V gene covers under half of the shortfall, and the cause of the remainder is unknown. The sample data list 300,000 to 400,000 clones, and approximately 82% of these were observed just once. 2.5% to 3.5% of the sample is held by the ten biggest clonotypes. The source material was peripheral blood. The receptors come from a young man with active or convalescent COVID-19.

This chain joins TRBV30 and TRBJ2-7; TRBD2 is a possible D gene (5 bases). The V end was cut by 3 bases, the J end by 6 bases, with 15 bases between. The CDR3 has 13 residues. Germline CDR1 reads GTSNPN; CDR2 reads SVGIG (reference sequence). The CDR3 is CAWRTPGMGEQYF. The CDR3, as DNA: TGTGCCTGGAGAACGCCGGGGATGGGCGAGCAGTACTTC.

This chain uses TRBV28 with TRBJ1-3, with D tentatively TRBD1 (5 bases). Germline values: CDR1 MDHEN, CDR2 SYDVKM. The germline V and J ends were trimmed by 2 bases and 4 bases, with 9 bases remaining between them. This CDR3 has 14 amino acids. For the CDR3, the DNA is TGTGCCAGCAGTTTAACGCCAGGGGGAAACACCATATATTTT. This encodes CASSLTPGGNTIYF. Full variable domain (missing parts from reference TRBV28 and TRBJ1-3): DVKVTQSSRYLVKRTGEKVFLECVQDMDHENMFWYRQDPGLGLRLIYFSYDVKMKEKGDIPEGYSVSREKKERFSLILESASTNQTSMYLCASSLTPGGNTIYFGEGSWLTVV.

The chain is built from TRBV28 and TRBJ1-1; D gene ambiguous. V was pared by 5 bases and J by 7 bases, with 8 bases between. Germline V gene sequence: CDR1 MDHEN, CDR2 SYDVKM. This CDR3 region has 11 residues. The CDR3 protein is CASSRRSEAFF. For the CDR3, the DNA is TGTGCCAGCAGTCGACGGAGTGAAGCTTTCTTT.

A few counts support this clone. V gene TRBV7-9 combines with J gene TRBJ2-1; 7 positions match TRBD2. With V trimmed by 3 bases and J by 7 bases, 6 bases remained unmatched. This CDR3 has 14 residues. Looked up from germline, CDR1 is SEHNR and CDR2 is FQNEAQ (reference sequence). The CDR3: CASSLSAGANEQFF. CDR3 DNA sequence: TGTGCCAGCAGCTTGTCGGCGGGAGCGAATGAGCAGTTCTTC. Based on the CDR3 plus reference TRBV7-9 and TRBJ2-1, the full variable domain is DTGVSQNPRHKITKRGQNVTFRCDPISEHNRLYWYRQTLGQGPEFLTYFQNEAQLEKSRLLSDRFSAERPKGSFSTLEIQRTEQGDSAMYLCASSLSAGANEQFFGPGTRLTVL.

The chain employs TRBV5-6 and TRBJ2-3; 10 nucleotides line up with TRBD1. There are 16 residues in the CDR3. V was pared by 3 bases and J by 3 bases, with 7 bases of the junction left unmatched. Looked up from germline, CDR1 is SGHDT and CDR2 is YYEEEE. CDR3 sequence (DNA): TGTGCCAGCAGCTCCGACAGGGGGCTTTTTACAGATACGCAGTATTTT. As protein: CASSSDRGLFTDTQYF.

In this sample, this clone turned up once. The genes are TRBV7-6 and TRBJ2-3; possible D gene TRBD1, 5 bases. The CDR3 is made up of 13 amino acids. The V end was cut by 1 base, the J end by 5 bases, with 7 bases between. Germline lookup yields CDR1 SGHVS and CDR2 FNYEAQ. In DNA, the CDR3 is TGTGCCAGCAGCTTAGTAGGGGAAGATACGCAGTATTTT. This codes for CASSLVGEDTQYF.

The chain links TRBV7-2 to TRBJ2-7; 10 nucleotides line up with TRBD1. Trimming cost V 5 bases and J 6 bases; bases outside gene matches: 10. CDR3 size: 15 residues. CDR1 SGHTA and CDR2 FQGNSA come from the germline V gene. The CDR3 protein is CASSMAGQGSGEQYF. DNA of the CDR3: TGTGCCAGCAGCATGGCGGGACAGGGGTCGGGCGAGCAGTACTTC.

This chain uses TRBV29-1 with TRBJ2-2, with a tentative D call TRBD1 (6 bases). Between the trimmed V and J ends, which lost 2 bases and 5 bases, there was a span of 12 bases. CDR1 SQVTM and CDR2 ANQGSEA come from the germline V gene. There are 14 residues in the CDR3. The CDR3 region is CSVEPARGTGELFF. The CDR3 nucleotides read TGCAGCGTTGAACCAGCCAGGGGAACCGGGGAGCTGTTTTTT.

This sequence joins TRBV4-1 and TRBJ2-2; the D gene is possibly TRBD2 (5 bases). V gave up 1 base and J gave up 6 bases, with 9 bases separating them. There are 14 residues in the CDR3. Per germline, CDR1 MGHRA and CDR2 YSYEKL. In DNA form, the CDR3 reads TGCGCCAGCAGCCAAGCCCCGGAGGCCGGGGAGCTGTTTTTT. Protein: CASSQAPEAGELFF.

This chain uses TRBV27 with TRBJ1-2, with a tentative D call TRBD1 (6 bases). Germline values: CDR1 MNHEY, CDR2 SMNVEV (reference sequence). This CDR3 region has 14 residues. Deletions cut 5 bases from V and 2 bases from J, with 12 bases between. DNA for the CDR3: TGTGCCAGCAGTGGCCAAGGGGGAAACTATGGCTACACCTTC. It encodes CASSGQGGNYGYTF.

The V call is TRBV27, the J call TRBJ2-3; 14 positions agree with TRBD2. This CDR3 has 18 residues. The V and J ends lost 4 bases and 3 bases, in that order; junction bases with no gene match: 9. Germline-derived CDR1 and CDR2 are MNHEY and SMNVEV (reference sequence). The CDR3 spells CASSSWTSGGSTTDTQYF. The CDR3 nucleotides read TGTGCCAGCAGTTCCTGGACTAGCGGGGGGTCAACTACAGATACGCAGTATTTT.

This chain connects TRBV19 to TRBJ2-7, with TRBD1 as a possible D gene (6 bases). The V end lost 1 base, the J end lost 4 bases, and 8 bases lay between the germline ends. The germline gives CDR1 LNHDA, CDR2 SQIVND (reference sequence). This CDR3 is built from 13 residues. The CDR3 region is CASSIGGQYEQYF. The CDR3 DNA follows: TGTGCCAGTAGTATAGGGGGGCAATACGAGCAGTACTTC.

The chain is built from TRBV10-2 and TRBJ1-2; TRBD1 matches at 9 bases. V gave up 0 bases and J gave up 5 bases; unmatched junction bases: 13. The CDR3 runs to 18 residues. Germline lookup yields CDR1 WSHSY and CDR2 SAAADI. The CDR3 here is CASSESNSAGTGRYGYTF. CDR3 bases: TGCGCCAGCAGTGAGTCGAACTCCGCCGGGACAGGGAGGTATGGCTACACCTTC.